This T cell receptor beta chain was identified during a study of CD8 T cells in ankylosing spondylitis. V gave up 2 bases and J gave up 5 bases, with 9 bases separating them. Germline V gene lookup returns CDR1 WSHSY and CDR2 SAAADI. CDR3 length equals 13 residues. The study's findings and limits: Ankylosing spondylitis blood seemed to carry a telltale TCR beta motif made of about 8 highly homologous variants.

One entry per CDR3 protein, called by TCRdb with MiXCR from the 5' RACE reads. The table lists about 200,000 distinct CDR3 sequences, just under 7.5% of them singletons. A remark on this clonotype: The antigen is not known.

V gene TRBV10-2 combines with J gene TRBJ2-5, with D maybe TRBD2 (6 bases). The sequence was obtained from a male donor with ankylosing spondylitis. The specimen was blood, either unsorted or a sorted T cell fraction (not recorded which). CDR3 sequence: CASSELGGETQYF. The CDR3 region has the DNA TGCGCCAGCAGTGAGCTGGGAGGTGAGACCCAGTACTTC.